Presented here are 17 T cell receptor beta chains from one specimen sequenced in a study of radiation and T cells in renal cell carcinoma. Specified time point: baseline pretreatment blood. Regarding treatment: 15 Gy SBRT to primary tumor, nephrectomy 4 weeks later. TCRdb keeps only in-frame clones here, not all; method: immunoSEQ multiplex PCR. The sample has more than 75,000 clones; over 65% are singletons. The sequences come from blood, collected from a patient whose treatment included radiotherapy and nephrectomy. These receptors were obtained from a man aged 55 to 70 with renal cell carcinoma.

V and J are TRBV19 and TRBJ1-4; D is undetermined. This CDR3 comprises 15 residues. The germline CDR1 and CDR2 sequences are LNHDA and SQIVND (reference sequence). With 4 bases removed from V and 4 bases from J, the gap between germline ends came to 13 bases. The CDR3 region is CASSTPKGNNEKLFF. CDR3 coding DNA: TGTGCCAGTAGTACCCCGAAAGGGAATAATGAAAAACTGTTTTTT.

This rearrangement joins TRBV28 to TRBJ2-7; 8 bases line up with TRBD1. V trimming: 1 base; J trimming: 4 bases; junction bases outside the gene matches: 3. The CDR3 is 14 amino acids. In germline, CDR1 is MDHEN, CDR2 SYDVKM. The CDR3 here is CASSLSGGRYEQYF. CDR3 DNA sequence: TGTGCCAGCAGTTTATCAGGGGGCAGGTACGAGCAGTACTTC. Combining the CDR3 with reference TRBV28 and TRBJ2-7 gives the whole variable domain DVKVTQSSRYLVKRTGEKVFLECVQDMDHENMFWYRQDPGLGLRLIYFSYDVKMKEKGDIPEGYSVSREKKERFSLILESASTNQTSMYLCASSLSGGRYEQYFGPGTRLTVT.

The chain joins TRBV28 to TRBJ1-1; D perhaps matches TRBD1 (6 bases). The CDR3 runs 15 residues. V gave up 6 bases and J gave up 4 bases, with 18 bases separating them. Per germline, CDR1 MDHEN and CDR2 SYDVKM. The CDR3: CASRGFQGRATEAFF. The CDR3 DNA reads TGTGCCAGCAGGGGCTTTCAGGGGCGGGCCACTGAAGCTTTCTTT.

The V call is TRBV6-6, the J call TRBJ1-1; D remains unclear. The CDR3 runs 10 residues. The germline CDR1 and CDR2 sequences are MNHNY and SVGAGI (reference sequence). With 6 bases removed from V and 11 bases from J, the gap between germline ends came to 10 bases. The CDR3 region is CASRAQEAFF. CDR3 sequence (DNA): TGTGCCAGCAGGGCCCAGGAGGCTTTCTTT.

The CDR3 DNA is TGTGCCAGCAGCCCCCCCTGGGGGGTGGGACTAGCGGCTAGCACAGATACGCAGTATTTT. It specifies CASSPPWGVGLAASTDTQYF. This chain uses TRBV27 with TRBJ2-3; 11 nucleotides match TRBD2. The CDR3 length is 20 residues. The V segment lost 6 bases and the J segment 0 bases; nucleotides outside the gene matches: 17. Germline CDR1 and CDR2: MNHEY and SMNVEV (reference sequence).

This clone has a handful of counts. This chain uses TRBV2 with TRBJ1-5; no reliable D call. CDR1 and CDR2 from the germline V gene are SNHLY and FYNNEI. Trimming left V 1 base short and J 0 bases short, with 4 bases between. The CDR3 sequence is 14 residues long. The DNA of the CDR3 is TGTGCCAGCAGTGAAGTACGTAGCAATCAGCCCCAGCATTTT. The encoded protein is CASSEVRSNQPQHF.

The chain is built from TRBV6-5 and TRBJ1-3; D uncertain. Trimming took 6 bases from V and 3 from J, leaving 15 bases between them. The CDR3 has 15 residues. CDR1 MNHEY and CDR2 SVGAGI come from the germline V gene. CDR3 loop: CASRKAPSGGNTIYF. CDR3 DNA: TGTGCCAGCAGAAAAGCCCCGAGCGGTGGAAACACCATATATTTT.

This sequence joins TRBV2 and TRBJ2-3; 10 bases agree with TRBD2. The CDR3 contains 14 residues. V was clipped by 3 bases and J by 5 bases; unmatched bases: 2. Germline CDR1 and CDR2: SNHLY and FYNNEI. DNA for the CDR3: TGTGCCAGCAGTGACCTAGCGGGAGAAGATACGCAGTATTTT. This gives the protein CASSDLAGEDTQYF. Supplemented by reference TRBV2 and TRBJ2-3, the full variable domain reads EPEVTQTPSHQVTQMGQEVILRCVPISNHLYFYWYRQILGQKVEFLVSFYNNEISEKSEIFDDQFSVERPDGSNFTLKIRSTKLEDSAMYFCASSDLAGEDTQYFGPGTRLTVL.

This clone was seen once. The V gene is TRBV28, the J gene TRBJ2-7; 9 bases line up with TRBD1. V gave up 6 bases and J gave up 5 bases; unmatched junction bases: 11. In germline, CDR1 is MDHEN, CDR2 SYDVKM. The CDR3 spans 15 residues. CDR3 nucleotide sequence: TGTGCCAGCAGCTTGCCGACAGGGGGGATCAACGAGCAGTACTTC. Amino acid sequence: CASSLPTGGINEQYF.

The chain couples TRBV6-5 to TRBJ1-1, with D possibly being TRBD1 (5 bases). There are 15 residues in the CDR3. V was cut by 0 bases and J by 4 bases, with 12 bases left in between. The germline V gene has CDR1 MNHEY and CDR2 SVGAGI. CDR3 region: CASSYSKGRATEAFF. The CDR3 nucleotides are TGTGCCAGCAGTTACTCGAAGGGCAGGGCCACTGAAGCTTTCTTT.

V usage is TRBV4-3 and J usage is TRBJ1-5; D is undetermined. The CDR3 length is 15 residues. Germline CDR1 and CDR2: LGHNA and YSLEER. Deletions cut 4 bases from V and 4 bases from J, with 14 bases between. CDR3 residues: CASSPTFSGNQPQHF. The CDR3 nucleotides are TGCGCCAGCAGCCCGACCTTTTCGGGGAATCAGCCCCAGCATTTT.

The rearrangement joins TRBV5-6 to TRBJ2-5, with a tentative D call TRBD2 (6 bases). This CDR3 has 17 residues. V was clipped by 1 base and J by 1 base, with 17 bases between them. Germline V CDR1 and CDR2: SGHDT, YYEEEE. CDR3 loop: CASSLFGADSGQETQYF. The CDR3, as DNA: TGTGCCAGCAGCTTGTTCGGTGCGGATAGCGGCCAAGAGACCCAGTACTTC.

The J gene is TRBJ1-2, the V gene TRBV5-4; D is uncertain. Germline lookup yields CDR1 SGHNT and CDR2 YYREEE (reference sequence). There are 17 residues in the CDR3. Trimming removed 2 bases from V and 2 bases from J, with 19 bases in between. CDR3 nucleotides: TGTGCCAGCAGCTTCTACTTGGGCGGACCGACGAACTATGGCTACACCTTC. Protein: CASSFYLGGPTNYGYTF.

The chain uses TRBV28 and TRBJ2-7, with 10 bases aligning to TRBD2. V gave up 3 bases and J gave up 2 bases; unmatched junction bases: 7. Germline values: CDR1 MDHEN, CDR2 SYDVKM. The CDR3 spans 16 residues. The CDR3 reads CASSFSLAGGTYEQYF. CDR3 bases: TGTGCCAGCAGTTTTTCTTTAGCGGGAGGAACCTACGAGCAGTACTTC. The full variable domain, rest sourced from reference TRBV28 and TRBJ2-7, is DVKVTQSSRYLVKRTGEKVFLECVQDMDHENMFWYRQDPGLGLRLIYFSYDVKMKEKGDIPEGYSVSREKKERFSLILESASTNQTSMYLCASSFSLAGGTYEQYFGPGTRLTVT.

Concerning this clone itself: This CDR3 is also generated by other DNA sequences in the sample. The V gene is TRBV7-8, the J gene TRBJ2-7; D ambiguous. Germline-derived CDR1 and CDR2 are SGHVS and FQNEAQ. V was cut by 1 base and J by 3 bases, with 4 bases left in between. The CDR3 is made up of 12 amino acids. In DNA, the CDR3 is TGTGCCAGCAGCTTAGTGGGCTACGAGCAGTACTTC. It translates to CASSLVGYEQYF.

This clone has a handful of counts. The chain joins TRBV6-1 to TRBJ2-2; D might be TRBD1 (5 bases). Germline assignment: CDR1 MNHNS and CDR2 SASEGT. The CDR3 spans 14 residues. The V end was cut by 4 bases, the J end by 3 bases, with 9 bases between. The DNA of the CDR3 is TGTGCCAGCAGTGGTGACAGATACACCGGGGAGCTGTTTTTT. It specifies CASSGDRYTGELFF.

The gene calls are TRBV2 and TRBJ1-1; 7 bases agree with TRBD1. Germline V CDR1 and CDR2: SNHLY, FYNNEI. This CDR3 region has 13 residues. V gave up 4 bases and J gave up 7 bases; unmatched junction bases: 6. As DNA, the CDR3 is TGTGCCAGCAGTGGGGTCCCAGGGGGTGAAGCTTTCTTT. This translates into CASSGVPGGEAFF.